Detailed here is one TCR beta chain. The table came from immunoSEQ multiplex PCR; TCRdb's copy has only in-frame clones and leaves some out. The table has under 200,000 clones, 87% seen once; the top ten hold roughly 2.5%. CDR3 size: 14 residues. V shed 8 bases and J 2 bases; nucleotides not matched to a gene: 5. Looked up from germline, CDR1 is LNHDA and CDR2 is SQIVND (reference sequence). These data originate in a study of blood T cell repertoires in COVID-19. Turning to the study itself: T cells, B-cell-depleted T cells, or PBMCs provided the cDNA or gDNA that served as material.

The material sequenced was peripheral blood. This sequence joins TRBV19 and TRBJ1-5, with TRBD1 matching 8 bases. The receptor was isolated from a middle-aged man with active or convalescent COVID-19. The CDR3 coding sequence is TGTGCCAGTTCGACAGGGGCTGGCAATCAGCCCCAGCATTTT. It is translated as CASSTGAGNQPQHF.